This is a list of T cell receptor beta chains from one sample in a study of Ad26.COV2.S vaccination and SARS-CoV-2 variants. Repertoires were generated with immunoSEQ multiplex PCR, while TCRdb's copy carries only in-frame clones and drops some. The table includes approximately 500,000 clones, around 85% detected once. Source: peripheral blood, taken in a trial of Ad26.COV2.S vaccine versus placebo. The receptors were gathered from a person aged 18-65 years who received the Ad26.COV2.S COVID-19 vaccine or a placebo. CDR3s include the opening cysteine and the closing phenylalanine or tryptophan. The D gene is left open where the match is weak. For some rows the clone size is stated as once, few or many, or as a class when expanded; others skip it.

j_call: TRBJ2-2
clone_size: NA
cdr3_length: 13
v_call: TRBV7-6
d_call: NA
cdr3_nt: TGTGCCAGCAGCTTTCAACCCACCGGGGAGCTGTTTTTT
cdr3_aa: CASSFQPTGELFF

j_call: TRBJ2-7
clone_size: NA
cdr3_length: 13
v_call: TRBV6-5
d_call: TRBD1
cdr3_nt: TGTGCCAGCAGTAGGAGACAGGGCTACGAGCAGTACTTC
cdr3_aa: CASSRRQGYEQYF

j_call: TRBJ2-1
clone_size: NA
cdr3_length: 14
v_call: TRBV4-3
d_call: NA
cdr3_nt: TGCGCCAGCAGCCAAGCTATTAGCCAAGGAGAGCAGTTCTTC
cdr3_aa: CASSQAISQGEQFF

j_call: TRBJ2-1
clone_size: NA
cdr3_length: 20
v_call: TRBV7-8
d_call: NA
cdr3_nt: TGTGCCAGCAGCCCCCTGTACGGGGGCACGGGGGGCCGCGACCACAATGAGCAGTTCTTC
cdr3_aa: CASSPLYGGTGGRDHNEQFF

j_call: TRBJ2-2
clone_size: NA
cdr3_length: 20
v_call: TRBV6-2/TRBV6-3
d_call: NA
cdr3_nt: TGTGCCAGCAGTACACTACCGCCGGGACAAGGGGCCAGGGACACCGGGGAGCTGTTTTTT
cdr3_aa: CASSTLPPGQGARDTGELFF

j_call: TRBJ2-3
clone_size: NA
cdr3_length: 17
v_call: TRBV30
d_call: TRBD2
cdr3_nt: TGTGCCTGGAGTGTACCCCGTGGGGGGGGAAGGACAGATACGCAGTATTTT
cdr3_aa: CAWSVPRGGGRTDTQYF

j_call: TRBJ2-7
clone_size: NA
cdr3_length: 15
v_call: TRBV5-1
d_call: TRBD2
cdr3_nt: TGCGCCAGCAGCTTGTCAACTAGCGGTCCCTACGAGCAGTACTTC
cdr3_aa: CASSLSTSGPYEQYF

j_call: TRBJ1-2
clone_size: once
cdr3_length: 12
v_call: TRBV10-3
d_call: NA
cdr3_nt: TGTGCCATAACAGGTCCGGAGGAAGGCTACACCTTC
cdr3_aa: CAITGPEEGYTF

j_call: TRBJ2-5
clone_size: NA
cdr3_length: 14
v_call: TRBV2
d_call: NA
cdr3_nt: TGTGCCAGCAAGGAGTGGGGTGGCGAAGAGACCCAGTACTTC
cdr3_aa: CASKEWGGEETQYF

j_call: TRBJ2-5
clone_size: NA
cdr3_length: 14
v_call: TRBV15
d_call: TRBD1
cdr3_nt: TGTGCCACCAGCAGGACAGGGCCTGAAGAGACCCAGTACTTC
cdr3_aa: CATSRTGPEETQYF

j_call: TRBJ1-1
clone_size: NA
cdr3_length: 15
v_call: TRBV5-4
d_call: NA
cdr3_nt: TGTGCCAGCAGCTTGGCGACAGGCTCGAACACTGAAGCTTTCTTT
cdr3_aa: CASSLATGSNTEAFF

j_call: TRBJ2-7
clone_size: NA
cdr3_length: 13
v_call: TRBV25-1
d_call: TRBD2
cdr3_nt: TGTGCCAGCGCGGGAGGGGTGGGCTACGAGCAGTACTTC
cdr3_aa: CASAGGVGYEQYF

j_call: TRBJ2-7
clone_size: few
cdr3_length: 15
v_call: TRBV7-9
d_call: NA
cdr3_nt: TGTGCCAGCAGCTTATGGGGCAGTCCTGATAGCGAGCAGTACTTC
cdr3_aa: CASSLWGSPDSEQYF

j_call: TRBJ1-2
clone_size: NA
cdr3_length: 15
v_call: TRBV9
d_call: NA
cdr3_nt: TGTGCCAGCAGCGCCACCATGGACAGAAACTATGGCTACACCTTC
cdr3_aa: CASSATMDRNYGYTF

j_call: TRBJ1-2
clone_size: NA
cdr3_length: 15
v_call: TRBV5-8
d_call: NA
cdr3_nt: TGTGCCAGCAGCTTGTATTTTCAGGGGCACTATGGCTACACCTTC
cdr3_aa: CASSLYFQGHYGYTF

j_call: TRBJ2-7
clone_size: NA
cdr3_length: 16
v_call: TRBV2
d_call: TRBD1
cdr3_nt: TGTGCCAGCAGTGAAACCCTAGGACAGGGAAGGTACGAGCAGTACTTC
cdr3_aa: CASSETLGQGRYEQYF

j_call: TRBJ2-2
clone_size: NA
cdr3_length: 15
v_call: TRBV30
d_call: NA
cdr3_nt: TGTGCCTTGAGCCCGGCGGGTCGAAACACCGGGGAGCTGTTTTTT
cdr3_aa: CALSPAGRNTGELFF

j_call: TRBJ1-3
clone_size: NA
cdr3_length: 13
v_call: TRBV28
d_call: NA
cdr3_nt: TGTGCCAGCAACCAGGGATGGGGAAACACCATATATTTT
cdr3_aa: CASNQGWGNTIYF

j_call: TRBJ1-5
clone_size: NA
cdr3_length: 15
v_call: TRBV28
d_call: NA
cdr3_nt: TGTGCCAGCAAGCATGGACAGAGTCTCAATCAGCCCCAGCATTTT
cdr3_aa: CASKHGQSLNQPQHF

j_call: TRBJ2-1
clone_size: NA
cdr3_length: 19
v_call: TRBV20-1
d_call: TRBD2
cdr3_nt: TGCAGTGCTAGTGAGTTCCTAGCGGGAGGGTTTAGCTCCTACAATGAGCAGTTCTTC
cdr3_aa: CSASEFLAGGFSSYNEQFF

j_call: TRBJ1-6
clone_size: few
cdr3_length: 16
v_call: TRBV30
d_call: TRBD1
cdr3_nt: TGTGCCTGGAGCGCAAGCCGGGACAGGGGAAATTCACCCCTCCACTTT
cdr3_aa: CAWSASRDRGNSPLHF

j_call: TRBJ1-2
clone_size: NA
cdr3_length: 14
v_call: TRBV5-6
d_call: NA
cdr3_nt: TGTGCCAGCAGCTCCAGGGGCAAGGTGGTTGGCTACACCTTC
cdr3_aa: CASSSRGKVVGYTF

j_call: TRBJ2-1
clone_size: NA
cdr3_length: 17
v_call: TRBV7-2
d_call: TRBD2
cdr3_nt: TGTGCCAGCAGCATAAGACTCGGGACTAATAAGGTGCATGAGCAGTTCTTC
cdr3_aa: CASSIRLGTNKVHEQFF

j_call: TRBJ2-1
clone_size: NA
cdr3_length: 14
v_call: TRBV15
d_call: TRBD2
cdr3_nt: TGTGCCACTAGGTTAGCGGGGGCCTACAATGAGCAGTTCTTC
cdr3_aa: CATRLAGAYNEQFF

j_call: TRBJ2-1
clone_size: NA
cdr3_length: 18
v_call: TRBV2
d_call: TRBD2
cdr3_nt: TGTGCCAGCAGTGAACCGGGACTAGCGGGAGGGTCCTACAATGAGCAGTTCTTC
cdr3_aa: CASSEPGLAGGSYNEQFF

j_call: TRBJ2-3
clone_size: NA
cdr3_length: 14
v_call: TRBV2
d_call: NA
cdr3_nt: TGTGCCACCGGTGGGGACTCTCGGGTGGATACGCAGTATTTT
cdr3_aa: CATGGDSRVDTQYF

j_call: TRBJ2-7
clone_size: NA
cdr3_length: 15
v_call: TRBV4-3
d_call: NA
cdr3_nt: TGCGCCAGCAGCCTCAGCCGGTCCCCTGGGGGCGAGCAGTACTTC
cdr3_aa: CASSLSRSPGGEQYF

j_call: TRBJ2-7
clone_size: NA
cdr3_length: 13
v_call: TRBV7-9
d_call: TRBD2
cdr3_nt: TGTGCCAGCCAGCGGGGGTCCTCCTACGAGCAGTACTTC
cdr3_aa: CASQRGSSYEQYF

j_call: TRBJ2-3
clone_size: NA
cdr3_length: 15
v_call: TRBV7-9
d_call: NA
cdr3_nt: TGTGCCAGCAGCTTAGCGGGAGGTATCACAGATACGCAGTATTTT
cdr3_aa: CASSLAGGITDTQYF

j_call: TRBJ1-1
clone_size: NA
cdr3_length: 16
v_call: TRBV6-2/TRBV6-3
d_call: NA
cdr3_nt: TGTGCCAGCAGTTACTCTATAGGGGCCCCGAACACTGAAGCTTTCTTT
cdr3_aa: CASSYSIGAPNTEAFF

j_call: TRBJ1-5
clone_size: NA
cdr3_length: 15
v_call: TRBV30
d_call: NA
cdr3_nt: TGTGCCTGGAGTGTTGGGGGTTTCGGCAATCAGCCCCAGCATTTT
cdr3_aa: CAWSVGGFGNQPQHF

j_call: TRBJ2-1
clone_size: NA
cdr3_length: 12
v_call: TRBV18
d_call: NA
cdr3_nt: TGTGCCAGCTCACCAAGAAGGAATGAGCAGTTCTTC
cdr3_aa: CASSPRRNEQFF

j_call: TRBJ1-6
clone_size: NA
cdr3_length: 14
v_call: TRBV3-1/TRBV3-2
d_call: NA
cdr3_nt: TGTGCCAGCAGCCAAACAGGGTCGAATTCACCCCTCCACTTT
cdr3_aa: CASSQTGSNSPLHF

j_call: TRBJ2-1
clone_size: NA
cdr3_length: 17
v_call: TRBV4-2
d_call: NA
cdr3_nt: TGTGCCAGCAGCCAAGGATCGTTGGCAGGGAGTATGGGTGAGCAGTTCTTC
cdr3_aa: CASSQGSLAGSMGEQFF

j_call: TRBJ2-2
clone_size: NA
cdr3_length: 13
v_call: TRBV6-4
d_call: NA
cdr3_nt: TGTGCCAGCAGTGCTGGAGGGACCGGGGAGCTGTTTTTT
cdr3_aa: CASSAGGTGELFF

j_call: TRBJ2-1
clone_size: NA
cdr3_length: 12
v_call: TRBV19
d_call: NA
cdr3_nt: TGTGCCAGTAGTATAAATTACAATGAGCAGTTCTTC
cdr3_aa: CASSINYNEQFF

j_call: TRBJ2-2
clone_size: NA
cdr3_length: 16
v_call: TRBV13
d_call: NA
cdr3_nt: TGTGCCAGCAGCCGAAAACCAGGGGACCGGACCGGGGAGCTGTTTTTT
cdr3_aa: CASSRKPGDRTGELFF

j_call: TRBJ1-1
clone_size: NA
cdr3_length: 15
v_call: TRBV5-1
d_call: NA
cdr3_nt: TGCGCCAGCAGCTTCCTACAGGGAGGAGGAACTGAAGCTTTCTTT
cdr3_aa: CASSFLQGGGTEAFF

j_call: TRBJ2-2
clone_size: few
cdr3_length: 15
v_call: TRBV11-3
d_call: TRBD1
cdr3_nt: TGTGCCAGCAGCCGGGGACAGCCGAACACCGGGGAGCTGTTTTTT
cdr3_aa: CASSRGQPNTGELFF

j_call: TRBJ2-5
clone_size: NA
cdr3_length: 13
v_call: TRBV29-1
d_call: NA
cdr3_nt: TGCAGCACGACACCGGGGTCGGGAGAGACCCAGTACTTC
cdr3_aa: CSTTPGSGETQYF

j_call: TRBJ1-6
clone_size: once
cdr3_length: 16
v_call: TRBV2
d_call: NA
cdr3_nt: TGTGCCAGCAGCTCCCAGGGGATGCGAAATAATTCACCCCTCCACTTT
cdr3_aa: CASSSQGMRNNSPLHF

j_call: TRBJ1-1
clone_size: NA
cdr3_length: 16
v_call: TRBV9
d_call: NA
cdr3_nt: TGTGCCAGCAGCGCCGTCGGTGGCCTGGTGAACACTGAAGCTTTCTTT
cdr3_aa: CASSAVGGLVNTEAFF

j_call: TRBJ1-4
clone_size: NA
cdr3_length: 14
v_call: TRBV11-2
d_call: NA
cdr3_nt: TGTGCCAGCAGCCGTCCGGGTCCAGGGGAAAAACTGTTTTTT
cdr3_aa: CASSRPGPGEKLFF

j_call: TRBJ1-3
clone_size: few
cdr3_length: 11
v_call: TRBV5-6
d_call: NA
cdr3_nt: TGTGCCAGCAGCTTGGGGAGCACCATATATTTT
cdr3_aa: CASSLGSTIYF

j_call: TRBJ2-3
clone_size: NA
cdr3_length: 17
v_call: TRBV28
d_call: TRBD2
cdr3_nt: TGTGCCAGCAGTTTATTTTCTAGCGGGGGTGCCCGGGGTACGCAGTATTTT
cdr3_aa: CASSLFSSGGARGTQYF

j_call: TRBJ2-1
clone_size: NA
cdr3_length: 15
v_call: TRBV28
d_call: NA
cdr3_nt: TGTGCCAGCAGTTTCGCCTTGGGGCCGTACAATGAGCAGTTCTTC
cdr3_aa: CASSFALGPYNEQFF

j_call: TRBJ2-5
clone_size: NA
cdr3_length: 16
v_call: TRBV6-5
d_call: NA
cdr3_nt: TGTGCCAGCAGTTACGCCCAACAGGGCTACCAAGAGACCCAGTACTTC
cdr3_aa: CASSYAQQGYQETQYF

j_call: TRBJ2-2
clone_size: once
cdr3_length: 16
v_call: TRBV7-7
d_call: NA
cdr3_nt: TGTGCCAGCAGCTTCGACAGAGGCCTAAACACCGGGGAGCTGTTTTTT
cdr3_aa: CASSFDRGLNTGELFF

j_call: TRBJ1-2
clone_size: NA
cdr3_length: 15
v_call: TRBV3-1/TRBV3-2
d_call: TRBD1
cdr3_nt: TGTGCCAGCAGCCGGCAGGGGGAAGCTAACTATGGCTACACCTTC
cdr3_aa: CASSRQGEANYGYTF

j_call: TRBJ2-7
clone_size: few
cdr3_length: 16
v_call: TRBV4-3
d_call: NA
cdr3_nt: TGCGCCAGCAGCCAAGGGCGGGTCCCAGGTAACTACGAGCAGTACTTC
cdr3_aa: CASSQGRVPGNYEQYF

j_call: TRBJ1-1
clone_size: NA
cdr3_length: 13
v_call: TRBV27
d_call: NA
cdr3_nt: TGTGCCAGCGGACAAAGGGGGAACACTGAAGCTTTCTTT
cdr3_aa: CASGQRGNTEAFF

j_call: TRBJ2-1
clone_size: NA
cdr3_length: 15
v_call: TRBV11-3
d_call: TRBD1
cdr3_nt: TGTGCCAGCAGCTTCGGACAGGGGCTGGGTGATGAGCAGTTCTTC
cdr3_aa: CASSFGQGLGDEQFF

j_call: TRBJ1-2
clone_size: NA
cdr3_length: 13
v_call: TRBV19
d_call: TRBD1
cdr3_nt: TGTGCCAGTAGACCAACAGGGGCCTATGGCTACACCTTC
cdr3_aa: CASRPTGAYGYTF

j_call: TRBJ1-2
clone_size: NA
cdr3_length: 14
v_call: TRBV3-1/TRBV3-2
d_call: NA
cdr3_nt: TGTGCCAGCAGCCAAGTGCATGGGGGACCAGGCTACACCTTC
cdr3_aa: CASSQVHGGPGYTF